A selection of T cell receptor beta chains follows, all from one sample in a study. TCRdb itself ran the RT-PCR reads through MiXCR, one entry per CDR3 protein. Of about 700,000 distinct CDR3 sequences detected, around 14% appear once; the ten largest clones hold 3.6%. The sequenced sample consisted of memory CD4+ T cells from blood. Receptor source: a female donor in good health, serving as a healthy control. Each CDR3 is given with its conserved first and last residue. Each record gives: J gene, clone size, D gene, V gene, CDR3 DNA, CDR3 protein. D genes are given only for firm matches. Only part of the rows carry a size: once, few, many, or a class if the clone is expanded.

j_gene: TRBJ2-7; abundance: -; d_gene: -; v_gene: TRBV10-3; CDR3nt: TGTGCCATCAGTGAGCCCGCCTTATTAGCCTACGAGCAGTACTTC; CDR3aa: CAISEPALLAYEQYF
j_gene: TRBJ1-1; abundance: many; d_gene: TRBD1; v_gene: TRBV7-9; CDR3nt: TGTGCCAGCAGCTTAGGCGTAGGACAGGGGGAGACTGAAGCTTTCTTT; CDR3aa: CASSLGVGQGETEAFF
j_gene: TRBJ1-4; abundance: few; d_gene: -; v_gene: TRBV6-5; CDR3nt: TGTGCCAGCAGTTCGAACCTGGTGGGAACTAATGAAAAACTGTTTTTT; CDR3aa: CASSSNLVGTNEKLFF
j_gene: TRBJ2-3; abundance: -; d_gene: -; v_gene: TRBV11-3; CDR3nt: TGTGCCAGCAGCTTAGGTTCTCAGATCACAGATACGCAGTATTTT; CDR3aa: CASSLGSQITDTQYF
j_gene: TRBJ1-6; abundance: -; d_gene: -; v_gene: TRBV12-3/TRBV12-4; CDR3nt: TGTGCCAGCAGTTTTGGGGGAGGGGAGTGGAATTCACCCCTCCACTTT; CDR3aa: CASSFGGGEWNSPLHF
j_gene: TRBJ1-6; abundance: few; d_gene: -; v_gene: TRBV20-1; CDR3nt: TGCAGTGGGACCGGGGGAACAGGGTATAATTCACCCCTCCACTTT; CDR3aa: CSGTGGTGYNSPLHF
j_gene: TRBJ2-3; abundance: few; d_gene: TRBD2; v_gene: TRBV9; CDR3nt: TGTGCCAGCAGCGCTACTCTAGCGGGGGGCACAGATACGCAGTATTTT; CDR3aa: CASSATLAGGTDTQYF
j_gene: TRBJ2-1; abundance: many; d_gene: TRBD2; v_gene: TRBV12-3/TRBV12-4; CDR3nt: TGTGCCAGCAGCTACTCCGGCGGGAGGGATGAGCAGTTCTTC; CDR3aa: CASSYSGGRDEQFF
j_gene: TRBJ2-5; abundance: -; d_gene: -; v_gene: TRBV5-4; CDR3nt: TGTGCCAGCAGCTTGTTAACACAAGAGACCCAGTACTTC; CDR3aa: CASSLLTQETQYF
j_gene: TRBJ1-1; abundance: few; d_gene: -; v_gene: TRBV7-9; CDR3nt: TGTGCCAGCAGCCCCTCGGGAGGGGCAACCGAAGCTTTCTTT; CDR3aa: CASSPSGGATEAFF
j_gene: TRBJ1-5; abundance: -; d_gene: -; v_gene: TRBV12-3/TRBV12-4; CDR3nt: TGTGCCAGCAGTCAAGCAGGGTTCCTTAGCAATCAGCCCCAGCATTTT; CDR3aa: CASSQAGFLSNQPQHF
j_gene: TRBJ2-2; abundance: once; d_gene: -; v_gene: TRBV28; CDR3nt: TGTGCCAGCAGTCCCCCACAGGGAGTCGGGGAGCTGTTTTTT; CDR3aa: CASSPPQGVGELFF
j_gene: TRBJ2-7; abundance: -; d_gene: -; v_gene: TRBV21-1; CDR3nt: TGTGCCAGCAGCTTTTTGGGGACGTACGCCTACGAGCAGTACTTC; CDR3aa: CASSFLGTYAYEQYF
j_gene: TRBJ1-4; abundance: -; d_gene: TRBD1; v_gene: TRBV5-4; CDR3nt: TGTGCCAGCAGCTTGGTCCCGGGACAGTCCGATGAAAAACTGTTTTTT; CDR3aa: CASSLVPGQSDEKLFF
j_gene: TRBJ1-1; abundance: many; d_gene: -; v_gene: TRBV4-1; CDR3nt: TGCGCCAGCAGCCTAAGCGGAGGGGTGACTGCCGAAGCTTTCTTT; CDR3aa: CASSLSGGVTAEAFF
j_gene: TRBJ1-1; abundance: -; d_gene: -; v_gene: TRBV7-2; CDR3nt: TGTGCCAGCAGCTTATATCCCCACAGGGCTAAAAACACTGAAGCTTTCTTT; CDR3aa: CASSLYPHRAKNTEAFF